The subject of this entry is one T cell receptor (beta chain). This clone is a singleton in its sample. Its antigen is unknown. Base qualities are not at hand, and no much larger clone is one base apart. From the cysteine through the phenylalanine, the CDR3 covers 13 amino acids. Of all the DNA, just the CDR3 is kept, 39 bases in frame from base 1. A distance of 11 bases separates the germline ends of V and J, which lose 6 bases and 2 bases respectively. CDR1 and CDR2 are drawn from the germline V gene: SGDLS, YYNGEE. The cohort comprised fewer than 750 healthy bone marrow donors. At the time of sampling, all cohort members were nominally healthy, though unrecorded immune exposures were likely present. The donor tested CMV seronegative and was one of the 352 seronegative cohort members. A peripheral blood sample was provided by each donor, and peripheral blood mononuclear cells were used for TCR beta sequencing. The Qiagen DNeasy Blood Extraction Kit was used to extract genomic DNA from the blood cell samples.

Receptor libraries were prepared by the immunoSEQ multiplex PCR assay. For the multiplex PCR, a mixture combining 60 forward primers for TCR Vbeta segments and 13 reverse primers for TCR Jbeta segments was used. The CDR3 region of rearranged TCR beta genes was amplified from genomic DNA with a multiplex PCR assay. The Illumina HiSeq System was used to sequence the amplified TCR beta libraries as 87-base-pair reads. In the paper's pipeline: A later analysis counted about 80 million unique TCR beta chains across the 650 to 800 repertoires, and roughly 9.9 million of these chains were shared by at least two donors. A nearest-neighbor algorithm error-corrected the raw reads and collapsed the reads into unique sequences, merging closely related sequences to remove PCR and sequencing errors. Alignment of CDR3 sequences to IMGT reference sequences was used to assign V, D and J gene segments. For a sequence to be retained, a match of at least six nucleotides was required to both a V gene segment and a J gene segment. Rearrangements were classified as productive when the CDR3 lacked stop codons and remained in frame with V and J, and all other rearrangements were classified as non-productive. CDR3 was defined according to IMGT convention as the region running from the second conserved V-encoded cysteine to the conserved J-encoded phenylalanine. The earlier analysis of roughly 590 of the donors excluded sequences that lacked an unambiguous match to a single V gene segment. An earlier analysis of 500 to 600 of the donors classified V segments as functional when productive rearrangements were above 56.7% and as segregating when the standard deviation between donors was above 5%. A statistical classification framework was built to diagnose cytomegalovirus status from the catalog of TCR beta chain sequences. In a later analysis, V and J genes were assigned by comparing TCR nucleotide sequences against IMGT/GENE-DB human TR gene sequences. A later analysis assigned CDR3 sequences and most-parsimonious VDJ recombination scenarios with the TCRdist pipeline. In a later analysis, every TCR beta chain was defined by the combination of its CDR3 amino acid sequence and its V-gene family, and reads without a unique V-gene family were dropped. A later analysis removed several hundred highly shared, low-generation-probability nucleotide sequences to deal with suspected cross-contamination and a sequencing artifact. A later analysis calculated a clonal expansion index for each public chain from normalized within-repertoire ranks of inferred template counts. In a later analysis, generation probabilities were computed with a VDJ recombination model fitted to out-of-frame rearrangements, and the resulting probabilities were checked against IGoR. In a later analysis, TCR-TCR, TCR-HLA and TCR-CMV co-occurrence was scored with hypergeometric tests, and a repertoire-size bias correction was applied to TCR pairs. To estimate false discovery rates, a later analysis permuted the HLA or CMV assignments 20 times. In a later analysis, co-occurring TCRs were grouped using DBSCAN, and TCRdist sequence similarity was added for clustering within HLA-allele-positive subsets. Repertoires with fewer than 30,000 or more than 120,000 public chains, plus five repertoires with anomalous nucleotide sharing, were excluded from co-occurrence clustering. TCRdb provides this immuneACCESS table in a form limited to in-frame rearrangements. Some clones are lacking; in checked studies, under half of them reflect an unresolved V gene, and why the rest are absent is not known. From that table come the V and J calls and clone size; the DNA was used to work out D and trimming. The sample profile shows about 83,000 clones; roughly 79% of them were found once. The biggest ten clones account for over 1.5% of the sample.

This sample was taken from a study of cytomegalovirus exposure and HLA in healthy donors (dated by TCRdb to 2016 to 2017). At the level of the whole study: According to an earlier analysis of several hundred of the donors, 200 million or so T cells yielded some 110 million unique TCR beta sequences and roughly 280 Gb of sequence data. An early release that covered roughly 600 HLA-typed donors contained around 300 gigabases of sequencing data and around 80 million unique TCR sequences. Among the roughly 400 genotyped donors, around 79% belonged to the genetic ancestry cluster associated with self-reported Caucasian donors. The study aimed to test whether cataloging public T cell receptors could reveal signatures of past pathogen exposure. The study profiled the T cell repertoires of hundreds of subjects by immunosequencing and related them to cytomegalovirus serostatus. In addition to the first cohort of approximately 650 subjects, a separate validation cohort of 120 different subjects was used. To predict cytomegalovirus infection status, the study combined high-throughput TCR immunosequencing, statistical association of individual TCRs with disease status, and machine learning. To study patterns of TCR occurrence, a later analysis re-analyzed previously published TCR beta repertoires from 666 donors and added high-resolution HLA genotyping. Rather than drawing on any new phenotypic data, the later analysis identified candidate immune exposures from TCR beta sequences and the way those sequences occurred across donors. An earlier analysis of around 540 of the donors applied high-throughput TCR beta sequencing to assess whether each TCR beta V gene segment acted as functional or pseudogenic. Donor age, sex, ethnicity and CMV serostatus were compiled together with the repertoire data. A later genetic analysis took genome-wide SNP genotypes for about 55% of the roughly 700 donors and used that subset as a discovery cohort. Every repertoire in the discovery cohort had been generated on one and the same sequencing platform. Both class I and class II loci were covered by HLA typing, at four-digit resolution. Typing coverage varied by locus: about 620-640 donors for A, B, C, DRB1 and DQB1; approximately 520 for DQA1; more than 600 for DPA1; some 470 for DPB1. About five DR-DQ haplotypes were treated as single units for association and clustering because of strong linkage in the cohort. Among around 400 genotyped donors of the cohort, an average of approximately 240,000 unique TCR beta nucleotide sequences was sequenced per donor, of which 15% to 20% were non-productive.

The paper's findings and limits, for the study overall: In a later analysis, the rate of TCR association differed among HLA loci, with DRB1 alleles having the most associated TCRs and HLA-C alleles having the fewest. Roughly uniform sequencing depth across donors was assumed in presence/absence analyses, although this assumption may not hold. The study gave a list of under 200 TCR beta chains associated with cytomegalovirus. Several of the top co-occurrence clusters appeared to be linked to parvovirus B19, influenza, CMV and Epstein-Barr virus, according to a later analysis. The authors suggested that the approach could potentially be generalized to other disease states and immunological phenotypes. A further reported finding was that TCR beta sequences accurately predicted the HLA-A and HLA-B alleles for most subjects in the first cohort. A later genetic analysis associated a missense DCLRE1C variant with V-gene and J-gene trimming of TCR beta chains, and an independent cohort replicated the association. Only TCR beta chains were sequenced in this cohort, and the absence of alpha or paired-chain data limited detectable features. CMV serostatus was the only immune exposure information available for the cohort. A few of the identified cytomegalovirus-associated TCR beta chains were confirmed in vitro to be specific for cytomegalovirus antigens. Specific HLA alleles were associated with around 18,000 TCR beta sequences at a false discovery rate of 0.05 in a later analysis. The classifier was reported to diagnose cytomegalovirus status with high specificity and sensitivity in both the original cohort and the validation cohort. Correlated functional status among segregating V segments might be attributable to linkage disequilibrium, but an unknown experimental factor could not be ruled out. In an earlier analysis of approximately 600 of the donors, most TCR beta V segments were observed in productive rearrangements about 90% or about 30% of the time, broadly matching IMGT annotations. A cluster of highly shared sequence variants was judged likely to be a technical artifact of the sequencing pipeline. Approximately 16 rarely observed V segments, including chromosome 9 orphons, were excluded from the earlier analysis of a few hundred of the donors because counts were too low. According to a later genetic analysis, donors in an Asian-associated ancestry cluster had fewer N-insertions in productive TCRs than the approximately 650-donor mean. Most CMV-associated TCR beta chains appeared to be HLA-restricted in a later analysis, and the HLA associations seemed to be driven largely by CMV exposure. While some public TCRs were present in many individuals, most TCR sequences turned up only very rarely across donors. Because some donors lacked HLA typing at each locus, the association tests relied only on the typed subset. When HLA alleles, especially DR and DQ, strongly co-occurred, TCR associations were difficult to assign to individual alleles. The 87-base-pair reads could not distinguish some IMGT-functional V segments, including TRBV6-2 and TRBV6-3, so those segments were excluded. A later analysis found that HLA-associated TCR beta chains were more clonally expanded and had lower generation probabilities than equally common non-associated chains.

The receptor was isolated from a woman in her twenties or thirties in good health and CMV-seronegative. The specimen was PBMCs. The receptor chain draws on TRBV9 and TRBJ1-2; possibly the D gene is TRBD1, per 6 matching bases. The DNA reads TGTGCCAGCAACTTGGACAGCAACTATGGCTACACCTTC. It codes for CASNLDSNYGYTF.